A single TCR beta chain is shown here with its context. Antigen unknown. These data come from a study of T cells in localized non-small cell lung cancer. Findings and limits, study-wide: Higher blood T cell density tracked longer overall survival. Appearances in adjacent lung were noted for a median around 55 of the top 100 tumor clones. Heterogeneity remains possible because sequencing was limited to only one tumor region.

Libraries were prepared by immunoSEQ multiplex PCR; TCRdb keeps only in-frame clonotypes and omits some of them. This table holds about 72,000 clones, almost 85% found once. CDR1 and CDR2 (germline): SGHDT, YYEEEE. This CDR3 is built from 16 residues. The J segment lost 5 bases and the V segment lost 3 bases, leaving 13 bases of the junction unmatched. The specimen was peripheral blood, collected before any cancer treatment. The sequence was collected from a female donor older than 55 with stage I lung adenocarcinoma. The V call is TRBV5-6, the J call TRBJ2-5; 7 nucleotides agree with TRBD1. The chain's CDR3 is CASSWYLGQLRETQYF. The CDR3 bases are TGTGCCAGCAGCTGGTACCTGGGACAGTTACGGGAGACCCAGTACTTC.